Below are 29 T cell receptor beta chains sequenced from a single sample in a study of blood T cells in healthy people across ages. A sample-barcoded 5' primer and a J-beta primer mix were used in a second PCR of roughly 6 to 12 cycles. TCRdb reanalysed the 5' RACE reads using MiXCR and keeps one entry per CDR3 protein. The sample includes about 930,000 distinct CDR3 sequences, roughly 29% seen only once; the top ten take about 9.4%. These data also formed part of another study, on T cells of mothers and their children.

The sequenced sample was blood. Receptor source: a woman aged 40-49 years in good health.

This clonotype has more than one count but fewer than ten. Given a far larger clone just one base away, this is likely a sequencing read error. This sequence joins TRBV5-1 and TRBJ1-2, with D tentatively TRBD1 (5 bases). V was shortened by 7 bases and J by 5 bases, with 15 bases between the two germline ends. This CDR3 region has 13 residues. Looked up from germline, CDR1 is SGHRS and CDR2 is YFSETQ. The CDR3 DNA sequence: TGCGCCAGCGCGCCAGGGACGGGTTATGGCTACACCTTC. Its protein product is CASAPGTGYGYTF. Drawing the rest from reference TRBV5-1 and TRBJ1-2, the complete variable domain is KAGVTQTPRYLIKTRGQQVTLSCSPISGHRSVSWYQQTPGQGLQFLFEYFSETQRNKGNFPGRFSGRQFSNSRSEMNVSTLELGDSALYLCASAPGTGYGYTFGSGTRLTVV.

CDR3 nucleotide sequence: TGCAGCGTTGGCACAGGGCCCTATGGCTACACCTTC. Its translation: CSVGTGPYGYTF. The rearrangement links TRBV29-1 to TRBJ1-2, with D possibly matching TRBD1 (6 bases). V was trimmed by 4 bases and J by 4 bases, leaving 10 bases between them. Per the germline V gene, CDR1 is SQVTM and CDR2 is ANQGSEA. The CDR3 runs to 12 residues.

In this sample, this clonotype turned up many times. V is TRBV5-1 and J is TRBJ2-1; maybe TRBD1 (6 bases). Germline V gives CDR1 SGHRS, CDR2 YFSETQ. The length of the CDR3 is 15 residues. The V and J ends lost 4 bases and 4 bases respectively, with 15 bases between them. Here the CDR3 reads CASSVTGEQYNEQFF. The CDR3 DNA reads as TGCGCCAGCAGCGTGACAGGAGAACAATACAATGAGCAGTTCTTC.

V usage is TRBV27 and J usage is TRBJ2-2; TRBD1 aligns across 10 bases. V lost 11 bases and J lost 1; bases outside the gene matches: 10. The CDR3 sequence is 16 residues long. CDR1 is MNHEY, CDR2 SMNVEV, per germline (reference sequence). As DNA, the CDR3 is TGTGCCCGACCCTGGACAGGGGGGATGAACACCGGGGAGCTGTTTTTT. It is translated as CARPWTGGMNTGELFF.

This clonotype was observed many times. V gene TRBV28 combines with J gene TRBJ1-2; 8 nucleotides agree with TRBD1. Germline CDR1 reads MDHEN; CDR2 reads SYDVKM. V lost 5 bases and J lost 4; bases outside the gene matches: 6. The CDR3 consists of 14 residues. In DNA form, the CDR3 reads TGTGCCAGCAGTAGCGCCGGGACAGGCTATGGCTACACCTTC. Its protein is CASSSAGTGYGYTF.

Remarks on this clonotype: Possible read error: a much larger clone is one base away. The chain is built from TRBV5-1 and TRBJ2-5; D is unresolved. Near its end, the DNA agrees better with TRBJ2-7, so the J call may be wrong. The germline gives CDR1 SGHRS, CDR2 YFSETQ. The CDR3 contains 15 residues. The CDR3 DNA reads TGCGCCAGCAGCTTGGGTTCGGGCATGTCCTGCGAGCAGTACTTC. Protein product: CASSLGSGMSCEQYF.

The V call is TRBV3-1, the J call TRBJ2-1; D gene unclear. Germline loops: CDR1 LGHDT, CDR2 YNNKEL (reference sequence). Trimming removed 1 base at V and 6 bases at J, with 4 bases between. This CDR3 has 12 residues. The CDR3 loop reads CASSQVSNEQFF. The CDR3 DNA reads TGTGCCAGCAGCCAAGTTAGCAATGAGCAGTTCTTC.

This clonotype was counted at least ten times. The CDR3 region is CASSQDSSWGYEQYF. The DNA for the CDR3 is TGCGCCAGCAGCCAAGATTCCTCGTGGGGGTACGAGCAGTACTTC. The chain links TRBV4-1 to TRBJ2-7; the D call may be TRBD1 or TRBD2 (5 bases each). Between the trimmed V and J ends, which lost 0 bases and 4 bases, there was a span of 13 bases. Germline CDR1 MGHRA, CDR2 YSYEKL. The CDR3 has 15 amino acids.

This clonotype was detected only a few times. This sequence joins TRBV20-1 and TRBJ1-1, with TRBD1 as a possible D gene (5 bases). Germline CDR1 is DFQATT and CDR2 is SNEGSKA (reference sequence). V lost 4 bases, J lost 0 bases, and 15 bases lay in between. The CDR3 runs 15 residues. The CDR3 loop is CSAKGESELNTEAFF. The CDR3, as DNA: TGCAGTGCTAAAGGGGAATCCGAATTGAACACTGAAGCTTTCTTT.

Regarding this clonotype: A single base separates this from a much larger clone, so it may be a read error. This sequence joins TRBV7-2 and TRBJ2-5; 10 bases are shared with TRBD2. From germline, CDR1 is SGHTA and CDR2 FQGNSA. The CDR3 totals 15 residues. The CDR3 DNA sequence: TGTGCCAGCAGCGTAGCTAGCGGGGGTGGGGAGACCCAGTACTTC. Its translation: CASSVASGGGETQYF.

V usage is TRBV28 and J usage is TRBJ1-2, with 7 bases lining up with TRBD1. The germline gives CDR1 MDHEN, CDR2 SYDVKM. Unmatched junction bases numbered 12, after V lost 0 bases and J lost 2 bases. The CDR3 is made up of 18 amino acids. Here the CDR3 reads CASSLWEASDRPNYGYTF. CDR3 DNA: TGTGCCAGCAGTTTATGGGAAGCCTCGGACAGGCCCAACTATGGCTACACCTTC.

This clonotype was counted between two and nine times. The chain carries TRBV6-9 and TRBJ1-2; a possible D gene is TRBD1 (6 bases). Germline V gene data show CDR1 as MNHGY and CDR2 as SVAAGI. Trimming pared 8 bases from V and 8 bases from J, leaving 18 bases between. The CDR3 runs 13 residues. Here the CDR3 reads CASPLVGGGGYTF. The CDR3 DNA is TGTGCCAGCCCATTAGTCGGCGGGGGCGGCTACACCTTC.

On this clonotype itself: A read error is likely, as this CDR3 ends without the conserved phenylalanine or tryptophan. The genes are TRBV29-1 and TRBJ2-7; the match to TRBD2 covers 7 bases. The last part of the DNA fits TRBJ2-5 better; the J call may be wrong. CDR1 SQVTM and CDR2 ANQGSEA come from the germline V gene. The CDR3 spans 14 residues. The CDR3 DNA follows: TGCAGCGTGTCGTGGGAGGGGTTGGAAGAGACCCAGTACTTA. This encodes CSVSWEGLEETQYL.

This clonotype was seen a few times. This chain joins TRBV27 and TRBJ2-5, with 13 nucleotides matching TRBD2. Unmatched junction bases numbered 5, after V lost 4 bases and J lost 3 bases. Germline V gives CDR1 MNHEY, CDR2 SMNVEV (reference sequence). CDR3 length: 16 residues. Here the CDR3 DNA reads TGTGCCAGCAGTTCAAGACTAGCGGGGGGAAAAGAGACCCAGTACTTC. This codes for CASSSRLAGGKETQYF.

The chain uses TRBV6-2 or TRBV6-3 and TRBJ2-7; no clear D. This CDR3 has 14 residues. CDR1 is MNHEY, CDR2 SVGEGT, per germline. With 10 bases removed from V and 4 bases from J, the gap between germline ends came to 20 bases. CDR3 bases: TGTGCCACCCAAGGCCAAGAAGTAATATACGAGCAGTACTTC. This codes for CATQGQEVIYEQYF.

This clonotype was recorded a few times. The chain uses TRBV29-1 and TRBJ1-1, with D tentatively TRBD1 (5 bases). Germline values: CDR1 SQVTM, CDR2 ANQGSEA. The ends were cut back, 6 bases at V and 2 bases at J, with 13 bases in the middle. The CDR3 totals 13 residues. The chain's CDR3 is CSVRGLLNTEAFF. CDR3 sequence (DNA): TGCAGCGTCCGGGGACTTCTTAACACTGAAGCTTTCTTT. The full variable domain, in which reference TRBV29-1 and TRBJ1-1 provide the parts outside the CDR3, is SAVISQKPSRDICQRGTSLTIQCQVDSQVTMMFWYRQQPGQSLTLIATANQGSEATYESGFVIDKFPISRPNLTFSTLTVSNMSPEDSSIYLCSVRGLLNTEAFFGQGTRLTVV.

In this sample, this clonotype turned up a few times. The V gene is TRBV27, the J gene TRBJ2-7; possible D gene TRBD2, 7 bases. The germline gives CDR1 MNHEY, CDR2 SMNVEV (reference sequence). V was shortened by 2 bases and J by 5 bases, with 22 bases between the two germline ends. The CDR3 loop spans 17 amino acids. Here the CDR3 DNA reads TGTGCCAGCAGTTTAATCCGGGGGCGGGGGCAGAACAACGAGCAGTACTTC. Its translation: CASSLIRGRGQNNEQYF.

The V and J genes are TRBV7-2 and TRBJ2-3; TRBD2 aligns across 8 bases. The CDR3 length is 16 residues. V shed 3 bases and J 5 bases; nucleotides not matched to a gene: 10. Germline values: CDR1 SGHTA, CDR2 FQGNSA. CDR3 region: CASSFGAGDPLDTQYF. Written as DNA, the CDR3 is TGTGCCAGCAGCTTTGGAGCGGGGGATCCCTTAGATACGCAGTATTTT.

This clonotype showed up many times. The chain joins TRBV18 to TRBJ2-1, with unresolved D. The V end lost 2 bases, the J end lost 4 bases, and 6 bases lay between the germline ends. Germline V lookup: CDR1 KGHSH, CDR2 LQKENI. The CDR3 runs to 13 residues. DNA for the CDR3: TGTGCCAGCTCACCAAAGGGTTACAATGAGCAGTTCTTC. Protein: CASSPKGYNEQFF.

This clonotype was seen a handful of times. The V and J genes are TRBV3-1 and TRBJ1-2, with 8 bases lining up with TRBD1. V lost 2 bases, J lost 7 bases, and 9 bases stayed unmatched. Germline loops: CDR1 LGHDT, CDR2 YNNKEL (reference sequence). This CDR3 has 15 amino acids. The CDR3 loop reads CASSQNNQGAGGYTF. DNA of the CDR3: TGTGCCAGCAGCCAAAATAATCAGGGGGCTGGTGGCTACACCTTC.

With respect to this clonotype: Given a much more abundant clone one base away, this may be a read error. The genes are TRBV6-6 and TRBJ2-1; TRBD1 or TRBD2 may be the D gene (5 bases each). The CDR3 is 12 residues long. Germline V gives CDR1 MNHNY, CDR2 SVGAGI (reference sequence). V was pared by 6 bases and J by 13 bases, with 16 bases between. The CDR3 spells CASRVLGETQFF. CDR3 bases: TGTGCCAGCAGGGTTCTAGGGGAGACCCAGTTCTTC.

This clonotype turned up a few times. The chain joins TRBV18 to TRBJ1-6; D call uncertain. Trimming pared 3 bases from V and 5 bases from J, leaving 11 bases between. The germline CDR1 and CDR2 sequences are KGHSH and LQKENI. The CDR3 is 15 amino acids. The CDR3 is CASSPGRIDNSPLHF. The CDR3, as DNA: TGTGCCAGCTCACCCGGACGGATAGATAATTCACCCCTCCACTTT.

This clonotype has more than one count but fewer than ten. V and J are TRBV5-1 and TRBJ2-5, with 7 positions matching TRBD1. V was pared by 4 bases and J by 5 bases, with 11 bases of the junction left unmatched. The CDR3 runs to 15 residues. The germline V gene encodes CDR1 SGHRS and CDR2 YFSETQ. The chain's CDR3 is CASSPSRTGFETQYF. In nucleotides, the CDR3 is TGCGCCAGCAGCCCGTCCAGGACAGGTTTTGAGACCCAGTACTTC.

The chain employs TRBV28 and TRBJ2-1; D uncertain. In germline, CDR1 is MDHEN, CDR2 SYDVKM. The CDR3 runs to 15 residues. Trimming removed 2 bases at V and 0 bases at J, with 8 bases between. The CDR3, as DNA: TGTGCCAGCAGTTTACCGGAGCTCTCCTACAATGAGCAGTTCTTC. Its protein product is CASSLPELSYNEQFF.

As to this clonotype: A much bigger clone sits one base away, suggesting this may be a read error. V is TRBV7-9 and J is TRBJ2-7, with TRBD1 matching 7 bases. Germline assignment: CDR1 SEHNR and CDR2 FQNEAQ (reference sequence). The CDR3 runs to 14 residues. The CDR3 DNA follows: TGTGCCAACAGCTTGGGACAGTCCTTCTACGAGCAGTACTTC. Translation gives CANSLGQSFYEQYF.

J is TRBJ2-6 and V is TRBV29-1; unclear D gene. V dropped 4 bases and J dropped 2 bases, with 6 bases sitting between them. Germline V lookup: CDR1 SQVTM, CDR2 ANQGSEA. The CDR3 runs 13 residues. The CDR3 region is CSVGATGANVLTF. For the CDR3, the DNA is TGCAGCGTTGGGGCAACTGGGGCCAACGTCCTGACTTTC. The variable domain in full, completed from reference TRBV29-1 and TRBJ2-6, reads SAVISQKPSRDICQRGTSLTIQCQVDSQVTMMFWYRQQPGQSLTLIATANQGSEATYESGFVIDKFPISRPNLTFSTLTVSNMSPEDSSIYLCSVGATGANVLTFGAGSRLTVL.

This clonotype was seen many times. V usage is TRBV10-3 and J usage is TRBJ2-5; TRBD2 agrees at 7 bases. CDR3 size: 16 residues. V was clipped by 0 bases and J by 5 bases; unmatched bases: 9. CDR1 is ENHRY, CDR2 SYGVKD, per germline. Here the CDR3 DNA reads TGTGCCATCAGTGAGTCGATCGGGGGGTTTCTGGAGACCCAGTACTTC. Protein sequence: CAISESIGGFLETQYF.

The CDR3 spells CASSRSGRPEKLFF. The CDR3 DNA is TGTGCCAGCAGCCGCTCGGGGCGCCCTGAAAAACTGTTTTTT. The V and J genes are TRBV7-9 and TRBJ1-4; perhaps TRBD1 as D (5 bases). V was shortened by 5 bases and J by 7 bases, with 14 bases between the two germline ends. The CDR3 loop spans 14 amino acids. Germline CDR1 reads SEHNR; CDR2 reads FQNEAQ (reference sequence).

The chain employs TRBV15 and TRBJ2-1; maybe TRBD2 (5 bases). CDR1 is LNHNV and CDR2 is YYDKDF in the germline V gene (reference sequence). The V gene lost 0 bases and the J gene lost 0 bases, with 9 bases spanning the gap. CDR3 length equals 16 residues. CDR3 region: CATSRDHGGSYNEQFF. The CDR3, as DNA: TGTGCCACCAGCAGAGATCACGGAGGCTCCTACAATGAGCAGTTCTTC.